This is a list of T cell receptor beta chains from one sample in a study of blood T cell repertoires in COVID-19. Here immunoSEQ multiplex PCR was the method, and the copy in TCRdb shows in-frame clones only, minus some. Altogether 210,000 or so clones are present, 90% being singletons, with the ten largest covering around 0.63%. The sample comprised peripheral blood. These receptors were taken from a man in his fifties or sixties with acute or convalescent COVID-19. The CDR3 runs from the conserved cysteine through the conserved F or W. A D gene is named only where the DNA matches it firmly. Where a row states a size, it is once, few, many or the class of an expanded clone; other rows omit it.

j_call v_call clone_size d_call cdr3_aa cdr3_nt
TRBJ1-2 TRBV6-1 NA NA CASSEALDKANYGYTF TGTGCCAGCAGTGAAGCGCTGGACAAGGCTAACTATGGCTACACCTTC
TRBJ2-5 TRBV2 NA TRBD1 CASRTGEPYQETQYF TGTGCCAGCAGGACAGGGGAACCTTACCAAGAGACCCAGTACTTC
TRBJ1-5 TRBV19 NA NA CASSRPGAPSQPQHF TGTGCCAGTAGCCGTCCAGGGGCCCCTTCTCAGCCCCAGCATTTT
TRBJ2-2 TRBV5-1 NA NA CASRGAGQPGRLNTGELFF TGCGCCAGCAGGGGAGCGGGACAACCTGGTCGCTTAAACACCGGGGAGCTGTTTTTT
TRBJ1-2 TRBV5-4 NA NA CASSLDGVYGYTF TGTGCCAGCAGTTTGGACGGAGTGTATGGCTACACCTTC
TRBJ2-2 TRBV5-1 NA NA CASSLVTANTGELFF TGCGCCAGCAGCTTGGTTACGGCGAACACCGGGGAGCTGTTTTTT
TRBJ1-1 TRBV7-9 NA NA CASSVQERGEAFF TGTGCCAGCAGCGTACAGGAAAGGGGTGAAGCTTTCTTT
TRBJ1-5 TRBV6-1 NA NA CASSEGPLSNQPQHF TGTGCCAGCAGCGAAGGGCCCTTAAGCAATCAGCCCCAGCATTTT
TRBJ2-1 TRBV18 few TRBD2 CASRSTSGHNEQFF TGTGCCAGTCGCTCGACTAGCGGCCACAATGAGCAGTTCTTC
TRBJ2-5 TRBV19 NA TRBD1 CASRGDRQETQYF TGTGCCAGTAGGGGGGACAGACAAGAGACCCAGTACTTC
TRBJ1-5 TRBV5-6 NA TRBD1 CASSLQGAISQPQHF TGTGCCAGCAGTCTACAGGGGGCTATAAGCCAGCCCCAGCATTTT
TRBJ1-1 TRBV27 NA NA CASSLKRSLEAFF TGTGCCAGCAGTTTAAAGCGGTCCCTTGAAGCTTTCTTT
TRBJ2-7 TRBV3-1/TRBV3-2 NA TRBD2 CASSQDVAGGGEQYF TGTGCCAGCAGCCAAGATGTAGCGGGAGGGGGGGAGCAGTACTTC
TRBJ2-2 TRBV9 NA TRBD1 CASSGGTGENGELFF TGTGCCAGCAGCGGAGGGACAGGGGAAAACGGGGAGCTGTTTTTT
TRBJ1-5 TRBV6-6 once NA CASSYSSDNQPQHF TGTGCCAGCAGTTACTCGTCAGACAATCAGCCCCAGCATTTT
TRBJ2-1 TRBV5-4 NA TRBD2 CASSRSGASYNEQFF TGTGCCAGCAGCCGGAGCGGGGCATCCTACAATGAGCAGTTCTTC